The sequence of this T cell receptor beta chain was determined in a study of T cell responses to AZD1222 COVID-19 vaccine. About this clone itself: The target antigen is unknown.

Method: immunoSEQ multiplex PCR; TCRdb's copy keeps in-frame clones and lacks some. The profile shows about 96,000 clones, 85% to 90% of them singletons. This CDR3 comprises 15 residues. CDR1 and CDR2 from the germline V gene are MNHEY and SMNVEV (reference sequence). V lost 4 bases, J lost 7 bases, and 14 bases lay in between. Whole-study results and caveats: Rises in breadth and depth of Spike-specific TCRs came after two AZD1222 doses. The donors showed a predominance of white British ancestry and of females, with possible underestimation of clonal diversity.

The chain joins TRBV27 to TRBJ1-6; perhaps TRBD1 as D (6 bases). The sequenced sample was peripheral blood, obtained on day 0 of AZD1222 vaccination. This TCR was recovered from an adult in good health. CDR3 in DNA: TGTGCCAGCAGTTGGGCAGGGGCGCGAAATTCACCCCTCCACTTT. Its protein product is CASSWAGARNSPLHF.